This T cell receptor beta chain was captured by sequencing in a study of PD-1 blockade in classical Hodgkin lymphoma. Broader study findings: Complete responders possessed baseline diversity comparable to newly diagnosed patients. Relapsed/refractory patients reportedly had lower baseline diversity than newly diagnosed patients. In CD4+ cells, TCR diversity went up significantly by C4D1, but in CD8+ cells it did not.

All patients relapsed after autologous stem cell transplantation, and brentuximab vedotin exposure varied. Each best response was a complete response, a partial response or progressive disease. The protocol was immunoSEQ multiplex PCR, while the TCRdb copy is restricted to in-frame clones and leaves out a portion. The top ten hold around 27% of the sample, which has 15,000 or so clones, around four fifths seen once. V was clipped by 4 bases and J by 2 bases; unmatched bases: 11. Germline CDR1 KGHSH, CDR2 LQKENI. This CDR3 is 16 amino acids long. On this clone itself: Its antigen is as yet unknown.

This chain connects TRBV18 to TRBJ2-7, with 7 bases lining up with TRBD1. This TCR came from a human donor with classical Hodgkin lymphoma. The source was peripheral blood mononuclear cells (PBMCs), collected before the second cycle of nivolumab. The CDR3 bases are TGTGCCAGCTCACGCAAAGACAGGGCCGCAACCTACGAGCAGTACTTC. As protein: CASSRKDRAATYEQYF.